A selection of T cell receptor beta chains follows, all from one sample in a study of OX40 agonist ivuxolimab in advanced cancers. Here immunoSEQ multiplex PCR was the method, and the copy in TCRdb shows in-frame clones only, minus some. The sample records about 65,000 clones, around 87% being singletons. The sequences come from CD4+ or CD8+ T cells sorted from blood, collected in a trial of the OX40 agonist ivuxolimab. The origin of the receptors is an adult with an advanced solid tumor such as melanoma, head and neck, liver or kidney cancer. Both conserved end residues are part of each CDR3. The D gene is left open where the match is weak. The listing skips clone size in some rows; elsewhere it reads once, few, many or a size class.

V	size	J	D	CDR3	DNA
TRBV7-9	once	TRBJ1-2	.	CASSPGPGSGYTF	TGTGCCAGCAGCCCCGGCCCCGGGAGTGGCTACACCTTC
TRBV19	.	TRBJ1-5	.	CASSILGRQNSNQPQHF	TGTGCCAGTAGTATCCTAGGACGACAGAATAGCAATCAGCCCCAGCATTTT
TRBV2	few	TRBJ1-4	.	CASSEDRTTNEKLFF	TGTGCCAGCAGTGAAGACAGAACAACTAATGAAAAACTGTTTTTT
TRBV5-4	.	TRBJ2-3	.	CASSLGGRLKGDTQYF	TGTGCCAGCAGCTTGGGGGGACGTCTCAAAGGAGATACGCAGTATTTT
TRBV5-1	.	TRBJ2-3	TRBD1	CASSLQGAARSDTQYF	TGCGCCAGCAGCTTGCAGGGGGCTGCACGATCAGATACGCAGTATTTT
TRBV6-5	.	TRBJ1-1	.	CASSYVRFDSITEAFF	TGTGCCAGCAGTTACGTCCGGTTTGACAGTATCACTGAAGCTTTCTTT
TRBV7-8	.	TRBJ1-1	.	CASSPNPNLVNTEAFF	TGTGCCAGCAGCCCCAATCCTAATTTGGTGAACACTGAAGCTTTCTTT
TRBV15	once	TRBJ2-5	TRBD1	CATSRAGTAQRRETQYF	TGTGCCACCAGCAGAGCTGGGACAGCCCAACGACGGGAGACCCAGTACTTC
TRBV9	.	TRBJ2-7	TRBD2	CASSVGAGAYEQYF	TGTGCCAGCAGCGTAGGAGCGGGGGCCTACGAGCAGTACTTC
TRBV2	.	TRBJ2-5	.	CASSRLGLPPETQYF	TGTGCCAGCAGTCGACTAGGGCTCCCCCCAGAGACCCAGTACTTC
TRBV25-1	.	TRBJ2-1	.	CASSERTVGEQFF	TGTGCCAGCAGTGAAAGGACAGTAGGTGAGCAGTTCTTC
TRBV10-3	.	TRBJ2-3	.	CAISEAPERRTDTQYF	TGTGCCATCAGTGAGGCCCCCGAGAGACGCACAGATACGCAGTATTTT
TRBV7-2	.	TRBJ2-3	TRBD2	CASSFRSGGSTDTQYF	TGTGCCAGCAGCTTTCGAAGCGGGGGTAGCACAGATACGCAGTATTTT
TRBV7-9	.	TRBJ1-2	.	CASSLQGGVTYGYTF	TGTGCCAGCAGCTTACAAGGGGGGGTTACCTATGGCTACACCTTC
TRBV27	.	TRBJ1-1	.	CASSTRRGERGAFF	TGTGCCAGCAGTACCCGACGGGGGGAAAGAGGGGCTTTCTTT
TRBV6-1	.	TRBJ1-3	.	CASSVVSPGNTIYF	TGTGCCAGCAGTGTTGTAAGCCCTGGAAACACCATATATTTT
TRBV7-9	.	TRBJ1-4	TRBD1	CASTESARDRAGEKLFF	TGTGCCAGCACCGAGTCGGCACGGGACAGGGCCGGAGAAAAACTGTTTTTT
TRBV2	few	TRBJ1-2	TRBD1	CASSEGQGLYGYTF	TGTGCCAGCAGTGAGGGACAGGGGCTCTATGGCTACACCTTC
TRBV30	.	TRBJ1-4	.	CAWSVLQFPGSWEKLFF	TGTGCCTGGAGTGTACTCCAATTCCCCGGGTCTTGGGAAAAACTGTTTTTT
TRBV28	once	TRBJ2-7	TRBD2	CASSLGGAHEQYF	TGTGCCAGCAGTTTGGGAGGGGCCCACGAGCAGTACTTC
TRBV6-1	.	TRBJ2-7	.	CASSSPDNGVYEQYF	TGTGCCAGCTCCTCCCCTGACAACGGGGTCTACGAGCAGTACTTC
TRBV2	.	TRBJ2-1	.	CASSEERIGEQFF	TGTGCCAGCAGTGAGGAGCGAATCGGGGAGCAGTTCTTC